This TCR beta chain was identified in a study of shared clonotypes between healthy human individuals. Per the original data handling: ImmunoSEQ yielded junction-only sequences lacking quality scores, so filtering differed. Some clones are missing from TCRdb's copy, which holds only in-frame ones; the method was immunoSEQ multiplex PCR. Clonal size and the V and J genes are those of that table, whereas D and trimming came from the DNA. Among roughly 1,100,000 clones listed, around four fifths were seen once. This CDR3 contains 14 residues. CDR1 is LNHDA, CDR2 SQIVND, per germline (reference sequence). The V end was cut by 5 bases, the J end by 1 base, with 8 bases between. Only a few counts were recorded for this clone.

This chain links TRBV19 with TRBJ2-2; D gene uncertain. The TCR originated in a man aged 18-30 years in good health. The sample taken for sequencing was memory CD4+ T cells sorted from blood. As to subset: CD45RA-negative fraction. The CDR3 is CASSPRQNTGELFF. CDR3 nucleotides: TGTGCCAGTAGTCCCAGACAGAACACCGGGGAGCTGTTTTTT.